A single sample gave rise to the 25 T cell receptor beta chains below, sequenced in a study of beta chain features in type 1 diabetes. Whole-study results and caveats: People with Type 1 diabetes carried modestly yet significantly shorter TCRB CDR3s in all four CD4+ subsets.

As every portion of the isolated RNA was reverse transcribed, the sequencing read expressed TCRB transcripts. Produced via immunoSEQ multiplex PCR; TCRdb's table is partial and in-frame only. The sample has hundreds of thousands of clones, under 15% seen once. Antigens of these TCRs are unknown. Sequences were obtained from naive CD4+ T cells from blood. Receptors originate from a young man with type 1 diabetes.

The chain combines TRBV15 with TRBJ2-1, with TRBD2 identical over 8 bases. Germline CDR1 reads LNHNV; CDR2 reads YYDKDF (reference sequence). The CDR3 has 15 amino acids. J lost 7 bases, V lost 0 bases, and 5 bases had no gene match. This CDR3 reads CATSRDNGGDNEQFF. CDR3 nucleotide sequence: TGTGCCACCAGCAGAGATAACGGGGGGGATAATGAGCAGTTCTTC.

The chain is built from TRBV5-1 and TRBJ2-3; 9 positions match TRBD2. CDR1 SGHRS and CDR2 YFSETQ come from the germline V gene. This CDR3 contains 15 residues. J gave up 4 bases and V 5 bases, and 8 bases lay outside the gene matches. CDR3 coding DNA: TGCGCCAGCAGAGCGGGGGGCCTTGGAGCAGATACGCAGTATTTT. This encodes CASRAGGLGADTQYF.

This clone was recorded a few times. The genes are TRBV27 and TRBJ2-7; tentative D call: TRBD2 (5 bases). V was clipped by 6 bases and J by 0 bases, with 21 bases between them. The CDR3 has 17 amino acids. Germline V gene lookup returns CDR1 MNHEY and CDR2 SMNVEV (reference sequence). The DNA of the CDR3 is TGTGCCAGCAGCATTCGAGTAGGAGGTAGCGACTCCTACGAGCAGTACTTC. Its translation is CASSIRVGGSDSYEQYF.

The chain employs TRBV29-1 and TRBJ2-1; 7 bases align to TRBD2. The V gene end was trimmed by 4 bases and the J gene end by 8 bases; junction bases not matched to a gene: 2. CDR3 length: 11 residues. Germline CDR1 is SQVTM and CDR2 is ANQGSEA. CDR3 sequence: CSVGRGYEQFF. DNA for the CDR3: TGCAGCGTTGGGCGGGGGTATGAGCAGTTCTTC.

This clone was recorded a few times. The chain recombines TRBV7-9 with TRBJ2-4; a weak D match, TRBD2 (6 bases). Germline CDR1 reads SEHNR; CDR2 reads FQNEAQ (reference sequence). CDR3 length: 17 amino acids. V was cut by 4 bases and J by 0 bases, with 16 bases left in between. The CDR3 DNA sequence: TGTGCCAGCAGCTCTCTGACTGGGGGGATAGCCAAAAACATTCAGTACTTC. Protein product: CASSSLTGGIAKNIQYF.

The CDR3, as DNA: TGTGCCTGGAGTATCGGCCTCGGAATTGGGGAGACCCAGTACTTC. It specifies CAWSIGLGIGETQYF. The chain employs TRBV30 and TRBJ2-5; D is unclear. CDR3 length: 15 amino acids. Germline V lookup: CDR1 GTSNPN, CDR2 SVGIG (reference sequence). Trimming removed 2 bases at V and 5 bases at J, with 18 bases between.

The chain combines TRBV6-5 with TRBJ1-5; D unclear. Germline CDR1 reads MNHEY; CDR2 reads SVGAGI. Trimming removed 5 bases at V and 3 bases at J, with 11 bases between. The CDR3 contains 14 residues. CDR3 region: CASSEFGINQPQHF. The CDR3 DNA sequence: TGTGCCAGCAGTGAATTTGGGATCAATCAGCCCCAGCATTTT.

This clone was counted only a few times. The chain has TRBV28 and TRBJ1-5, with 8 bases identical to TRBD1. The CDR3 consists of 15 residues. V dropped 3 bases and J dropped 3; count of bases not matched to a gene: 4. Per the germline V gene, CDR1 is MDHEN and CDR2 is SYDVKM. The CDR3 DNA reads as TGTGCCAGCAGTTTCCTGGACAGGGACAATCAGCCCCAGCATTTT. It encodes CASSFLDRDNQPQHF.

J is TRBJ1-2 and V is TRBV4-1; 9 positions agree with TRBD1. V lost 1 base to trimming and J lost 8 bases; unmatched junction nucleotides: 8. This CDR3 contains 15 residues. Per the germline V gene, CDR1 is MGHRA and CDR2 is YSYEKL. The chain's CDR3 is CASSQGTGGPGGYTF. CDR3 in DNA: TGCGCCAGCAGCCAAGGTACAGGGGGCCCTGGAGGCTACACCTTC.

This clone was recorded a few times. This chain connects TRBV27 to TRBJ2-1; 9 bases line up with TRBD2. CDR3 size: 15 residues. Germline values: CDR1 MNHEY, CDR2 SMNVEV (reference sequence). V shed 3 bases and J 5 bases; nucleotides not matched to a gene: 5. CDR3 loop: CASSFSAGGDNEQFF. In DNA form, the CDR3 reads TGTGCCAGCAGTTTCTCAGCGGGGGGTGACAATGAGCAGTTCTTC.

This clone has more than one count but fewer than ten. J is TRBJ2-1 and V is TRBV15, with 10 bases fitting TRBD1. The CDR3 has 16 amino acids. The germline gives CDR1 LNHNV, CDR2 YYDKDF (reference sequence). The V segment lost 1 base and the J segment 3 bases; nucleotides outside the gene matches: 3. The CDR3 region is CATSRGRTGGYNEQFF. CDR3 nucleotide sequence: TGTGCCACCAGCAGAGGTCGGACAGGGGGCTACAATGAGCAGTTCTTC.

The chain is built from TRBV7-2 and TRBJ2-1; D remains ambiguous. This CDR3 has 14 residues. V lost 2 bases and J 4 bases, leaving 9 bases between the germline ends. The germline gives CDR1 SGHTA, CDR2 FQGNSA. CDR3 nucleotide sequence: TGTGCCAGCAGCTTATTTGCAGCATACAATGAGCAGTTCTTC. Translating gives CASSLFAAYNEQFF.

This clone was detected a few times. The V and J genes are TRBV27 and TRBJ2-1; possible D gene TRBD1, 6 bases. V was clipped by 3 bases and J by 0 bases, with 27 bases between them. Germline-derived CDR1 and CDR2 are MNHEY and SMNVEV (reference sequence). The CDR3 has 21 amino acids. CDR3 bases: TGTGCCAGCAGTTTTAGGGAGCCAGGGGTGGGTCTCCTAATCTCCTACAATGAGCAGTTCTTC. This sequence encodes CASSFREPGVGLLISYNEQFF.

This sequence joins TRBV30 and TRBJ1-1; D not certain. Trimming took off 7 bases at V and 4 bases at J, with 10 bases between the two ends. The length of the CDR3 is 11 residues. Germline loops: CDR1 GTSNPN, CDR2 SVGIG (reference sequence). The CDR3 bases are TGTGCCTCCCGACCGTTCACTGAAGCTTTCTTT. Its protein is CASRPFTEAFF.

This clone was observed a few times. The sample holds other DNA sequences that translate to the same CDR3. This chain uses TRBV9 with TRBJ2-7; 8 nucleotides match TRBD1. This CDR3 is 14 amino acids long. The V gene end was trimmed by 2 bases and the J gene end by 0 bases; junction bases not matched to a gene: 1. CDR1 and CDR2 (germline): SGDLS, YYNGEE. The CDR3 region is CASSVTGDSYEQYF. As DNA, the CDR3 is TGTGCCAGCAGCGTGACAGGGGACTCCTACGAGCAGTACTTC.

This clone came up once. J is TRBJ2-2 and V is TRBV2, with TRBD1 identical over 7 bases. V shed 9 bases, J shed 1 base, and the junction held 8 bases outside the gene matches. In germline, CDR1 is SNHLY, CDR2 FYNNEI. The CDR3 loop spans 15 amino acids. The DNA for the CDR3 is TGTGCCAGTAATAGGGGGCAATTGAACACCGGGGAGCTGTTTTTT. Its protein is CASNRGQLNTGELFF.

A few counts support this clone. The gene calls are TRBV29-1 and TRBJ1-1, with a weak D call TRBD1 (6 bases). This CDR3 has 21 residues. The V gene lost 6 bases and the J gene lost 1 base, with 36 bases spanning the gap. Per the germline V gene, CDR1 is SQVTM and CDR2 is ANQGSEA. CDR3 DNA: TGCAGCGTATCACCGTATACAGGGAACTTGCGACCCTGGGCTGGGAACACTGAAGCTTTCTTT. Amino acids: CSVSPYTGNLRPWAGNTEAFF.

The V gene is TRBV6-5, the J gene TRBJ1-1; 8 bases are shared with TRBD1. Per germline, CDR1 MNHEY and CDR2 SVGAGI. The CDR3 length is 14 residues. V shed 4 bases, J shed 0 bases, and the junction held 1 base outside the gene matches. CDR3 sequence reads: CASSSQGVNTEAFF. The CDR3 nucleotides read TGTGCCAGCAGTTCACAGGGGGTGAACACTGAAGCTTTCTTT.

The chain uses TRBV7-9 and TRBJ2-1, with D possibly called TRBD1 or TRBD2 (6 bases each). The CDR3 totals 14 residues. Per germline, CDR1 SEHNR and CDR2 FQNEAQ (reference sequence). Trimming took 5 bases from V and 7 from J, leaving 15 bases between them. The CDR3 DNA follows: TGTGCCAGCAGCCCCCCGGGGGCGTCTAATGAGCAGTTCTTC. Translation: CASSPPGASNEQFF.

This clone has a handful of counts. The gene calls are TRBV4-1 and TRBJ2-5, with 7 bases lining up with TRBD1. The CDR3 totals 16 residues. The germline CDR1 and CDR2 sequences are MGHRA and YSYEKL. Losses at the gene ends were 0 bases for V and 1 base for J; bases not matched to a gene: 5. Here the CDR3 DNA reads TGCGCCAGCAGCCAAGATAACAGGGGTCGCCAAGAGACCCAGTACTTC. It codes for CASSQDNRGRQETQYF.

The table lists this clone with a few counts. The J gene is TRBJ1-1, the V gene TRBV2; D is possibly TRBD1 (5 bases). Looked up from germline, CDR1 is SNHLY and CDR2 is FYNNEI. Trimming removed 6 bases from V and 1 base from J, with 15 bases in between. CDR3 length: 15 amino acids. The CDR3 sequence: CASSSQGMGNTEAFF. Written as DNA, the CDR3 is TGTGCCAGCAGCTCTCAGGGAATGGGGAACACTGAAGCTTTCTTT.

This clone has more than one count but fewer than ten. The chain employs TRBV10-1 and TRBJ2-7, with D possibly called TRBD1 or TRBD2 (5 bases each). With 4 bases removed from V and 6 bases from J, the gap between germline ends came to 7 bases. Germline-derived CDR1 and CDR2 are WNHNN and SYGVQD (reference sequence). This CDR3 is 11 amino acids long. CDR3 amino acids: CASSVGGEQYF. The DNA of the CDR3 is TGCGCCAGCAGTGTTGGGGGCGAGCAGTACTTC.

This clone was observed a few times. The rearrangement links TRBV28 to TRBJ2-5, with D perhaps TRBD1 (6 bases). This CDR3 has 15 residues. V gave up 4 bases and J gave up 3 bases, with 15 bases separating them. Germline V gene data show CDR1 as MDHEN and CDR2 as SYDVKM. The CDR3 DNA is TGTGCCAGCAGTTCCCCCGGGACAATGAAAGAGACCCAGTACTTC. It specifies CASSSPGTMKETQYF.

This CDR3 reads CASSSRTTDTQYF. In DNA, the CDR3 is TGTGCCAGCAGCTCCCGGACCACAGATACGCAGTATTTT. This chain connects TRBV11-2 to TRBJ2-3; no definite D call. The V end lost 4 bases, the J end lost 2 bases, and 7 bases lay between the germline ends. This CDR3 has 13 residues. CDR1 is SGHAT and CDR2 is FQNNGV in the germline V gene.

The V gene is TRBV5-1, the J gene TRBJ2-3; 7 bases map to TRBD2. Germline CDR1 is SGHRS and CDR2 is YFSETQ. V shed 5 bases, J shed 4 bases, and the junction held 4 bases outside the gene matches. The CDR3 extends over 13 amino acids. The CDR3 DNA is TGCGCCAGCAGTGTACGGGAGGCAGATACGCAGTATTTT. Translated, it gives CASSVREADTQYF.